One sample yielded the 24 T cell receptor beta chains listed below, sequenced in a study of T cell responses to AZD1222 COVID-19 vaccine. TCRdb keeps only in-frame clones here, not all; method: immunoSEQ multiplex PCR. The sample lists over 100,000 clones, 89% occurring once. This specimen consisted of peripheral blood, obtained on day 0 of AZD1222 vaccination. The receptors come from an adult in good health.

The chain couples TRBV12-5 to TRBJ1-5; TRBD1 aligns across 9 bases. CDR1 and CDR2 from the germline V gene are LGHNT and FRNRAP. Trimming at V came to 4 bases and at J to 3 bases, leaving 7 bases not matched to a gene. The CDR3 has 16 amino acids. The CDR3 region has the DNA TGTGCTAGTGGTTCTCCGGGACAGGGTTACAATCAGCCCCAGCATTTT. Its translation: CASGSPGQGYNQPQHF.

This chain uses TRBV4-2 with TRBJ2-2; no reliable D call. CDR3 length equals 19 residues. Germline V lookup: CDR1 LGHNA, CDR2 YNFKEQ. Trimming shortened V by 0 bases and J by 1 base, and 18 bases separated the two germline ends. The CDR3 sequence: CASSQEGTFPRWNTGELFF. CDR3 nucleotide sequence: TGTGCCAGCAGCCAAGAGGGAACTTTCCCCCGCTGGAACACCGGGGAGCTGTTTTTT.

The rearrangement uses TRBV2 and TRBJ1-2; D may be TRBD1 (6 bases). The V end lost 9 bases, the J end lost 2 bases, and 19 bases lay between the germline ends. Per the germline V gene, CDR1 is SNHLY and CDR2 is FYNNEI. This CDR3 has 15 amino acids. In nucleotides, the CDR3 is TGTGCCAGTCCCTGGTGGGGGGCTGAGAACTATGGCTACACCTTC. This sequence encodes CASPWWGAENYGYTF.

The table lists this clone with a count of one. J is TRBJ1-1 and V is TRBV7-9; D perhaps matches TRBD1 (6 bases). There are 13 residues in the CDR3. V was shortened by 4 bases and J by 6 bases, with 12 bases between the two germline ends. Germline V gene data show CDR1 as SEHNR and CDR2 as FQNEAQ (reference sequence). In DNA form, the CDR3 reads TGTGCCAGCAGCTCCGCGGGGGGCGCTGAAGCTTTCTTT. It yields the protein CASSSAGGAEAFF.

The chain joins TRBV7-6 to TRBJ2-7; D gene unclear. This CDR3 has 13 amino acids. Germline CDR1 SGHVS, CDR2 FNYEAQ. V dropped 1 base and J dropped 6 bases, with 10 bases sitting between them. The CDR3 DNA sequence: TGTGCCAGCAGCTTAGAATCCCCCGCCGAGCAGTACTTC. It is translated as CASSLESPAEQYF.

The chain carries TRBV19 and TRBJ1-5; 7 nucleotides line up with TRBD1. The germline gives CDR1 LNHDA, CDR2 SQIVND (reference sequence). J lost 6 bases, V lost 6 bases, and 11 bases had no gene match. This CDR3 has 15 residues. CDR3 residues: CASSLTGRDTQPQHF. The CDR3 coding sequence is TGTGCCAGTAGCTTGACAGGGAGGGATACTCAGCCCCAGCATTTT.

This clone was found once. The chain uses TRBV30 and TRBJ1-1; a possible D gene is TRBD1 (5 bases). From germline, CDR1 is GTSNPN and CDR2 SVGIG (reference sequence). CDR3 length equals 12 residues. The ends were cut back, 3 bases at V and 4 bases at J, with 9 bases in the middle. The CDR3 sequence: CAWSPQGTEAFF. CDR3 coding DNA: TGTGCCTGGAGCCCCCAGGGCACTGAAGCTTTCTTT.

The chain combines TRBV2 with TRBJ1-2; 11 bases map to TRBD1. CDR1 SNHLY and CDR2 FYNNEI come from the germline V gene. The CDR3 has 17 residues. Trimming at V came to 6 bases and at J to 2 bases, leaving 11 bases not matched to a gene. As DNA, the CDR3 is TGTGCCAGCAGACAAGATTGGGGACAGGGGGTCAACTATGGCTACACCTTC. Its translation: CASRQDWGQGVNYGYTF.

For this clone: Other DNA sequences of this sample code for an identical CDR3. This chain joins TRBV5-1 and TRBJ1-5; D is possibly TRBD1 (5 bases). Germline V gives CDR1 SGHRS, CDR2 YFSETQ. The V and J ends lost 4 bases and 4 bases respectively, with 12 bases between them. The CDR3 extends over 14 amino acids. CDR3 DNA: TGCGCCAGCAGCCTTGGGGACGGAAATCAGCCCCAGCATTTT. Translating it yields CASSLGDGNQPQHF.

This chain connects TRBV2 to TRBJ1-6; D is undetermined. The CDR3 has 14 residues. The germline CDR1 and CDR2 sequences are SNHLY and FYNNEI. V lost 3 bases and J 8 bases, leaving 11 bases between the germline ends. The CDR3 sequence is CASSDSGRHSPLHF. For the CDR3, the DNA is TGTGCCAGCAGTGACTCGGGTCGCCATTCACCCCTCCACTTT.

The chain combines TRBV3-1 (or the pseudogene TRBV3-2) with TRBJ2-5, with unresolved D. The V and J ends lost 3 bases and 3 bases respectively, with 8 bases between them. The CDR3 is made up of 13 amino acids. The germline V gene has CDR1 LGHDT and CDR2 YNNKEL (reference sequence). CDR3 region: CASSHINEETQYF. The CDR3 nucleotides read TGTGCCAGCAGCCATATAAACGAAGAGACCCAGTACTTC.

The chain combines TRBV25-1 with TRBJ2-7, with a tentative D call TRBD2 (6 bases). The germline gives CDR1 MGHDK, CDR2 SYGVNS. The CDR3 totals 10 residues. The V end lost 9 bases, the J end lost 6 bases, and 9 bases lay between the germline ends. The CDR3 DNA sequence: TGTGCCAGTCTGGGGGGCGAGCAGTACTTC. Translated: CASLGGEQYF.

The genes are TRBV12-5 and TRBJ2-7, with a weak D call TRBD2 (5 bases). Germline CDR1 LGHNT, CDR2 FRNRAP. Between the trimmed V and J ends, which lost 4 bases and 7 bases, there was a span of 14 bases. This CDR3 spans 13 amino acids. The CDR3 reads CASGSTDSGEQYF. CDR3 DNA sequence: TGTGCTAGTGGTTCGACCGACTCGGGGGAGCAGTACTTC. Drawing the rest from reference TRBV12-5 and TRBJ2-7, the complete variable domain is DARVTQTPRHKVTEMGQEVTMRCQPILGHNTVFWYRQTMMQGLELLAYFRNRAPLDDSGMPKDRFSAEMPDATLATLKIQPSEPRDSAVYFCASGSTDSGEQYFGPGTRLTVT.

The genes are TRBV18 and TRBJ2-3; 11 nucleotides line up with TRBD1. This CDR3 has 18 residues. Germline V gene data show CDR1 as KGHSH and CDR2 as LQKENI. After removal of 6 bases from V and 6 bases from J, the junction contained 17 bases not matched to a gene. CDR3 region: CASSIRDRGLRGPDTQYF. The CDR3 DNA reads as TGTGCCAGCTCCATCCGGGACAGGGGGTTGCGAGGTCCGGATACGCAGTATTTT. The full variable domain, rest sourced from reference TRBV18 and TRBJ2-3, is NAGVMQNPRHLVRRRGQEARLRCSPMKGHSHVYWYRQLPEEGLKFMVYLQKENIIDESGMPKERFSAEFPKEGPSILRIQQVVRGDSAAYFCASSIRDRGLRGPDTQYFGPGTRLTVL.

The chain carries TRBV7-9 and TRBJ1-6; unclear D gene. The CDR3 has 15 amino acids. CDR1 is SEHNR and CDR2 is FQNEAQ in the germline V gene (reference sequence). The V end lost 5 bases, the J end lost 3 bases, and 11 bases lay between the germline ends. CDR3 in amino acids: CASSQSRGYNSPLHF. As DNA, the CDR3 is TGTGCCAGCAGCCAATCCCGGGGCTATAATTCACCCCTCCACTTT. The full variable domain, its missing parts supplied by reference TRBV7-9 and TRBJ1-6, is DTGVSQNPRHKITKRGQNVTFRCDPISEHNRLYWYRQTLGQGPEFLTYFQNEAQLEKSRLLSDRFSAERPKGSFSTLEIQRTEQGDSAMYLCASSQSRGYNSPLHFGNGTRLTVT.

The rearrangement joins TRBV4-1 to TRBJ2-7; 7 nucleotides match TRBD1. The CDR3 is made up of 16 amino acids. Trimming took 3 bases from V and 5 from J; bases not matched to a gene: 13. Germline-derived CDR1 and CDR2 are MGHRA and YSYEKL. The CDR3 spells CASSHSSDRATHEQYF. In nucleotides, the CDR3 is TGCGCCAGCAGCCACTCGTCCGACAGGGCGACCCACGAGCAGTACTTC.

This clone was seen a few times. The V call is TRBV29-1, the J call TRBJ1-1; D is unclear. Trimming left V 7 bases short and J 3 bases short, with 15 bases between. Per germline, CDR1 SQVTM and CDR2 ANQGSEA. This CDR3 is 13 amino acids long. The CDR3 DNA reads as TGCAGCGGAAACGGACCATTGGACACTGAAGCTTTCTTT. This encodes CSGNGPLDTEAFF.

The rearrangement links TRBV6-5 to TRBJ1-6; 7 nucleotides agree with TRBD1. Germline V gene lookup returns CDR1 MNHEY and CDR2 SVGAGI. There are 13 residues in the CDR3. Losses at the gene ends were 6 bases for V and 7 bases for J; bases not matched to a gene: 3. CDR3 sequence (DNA): TGTGCCAGCAGCCGGGACAGCAATTCACCCCTCCACTTT. It yields the protein CASSRDSNSPLHF.

In its sample, this clone was seen a few times. The rearrangement joins TRBV7-2 to TRBJ1-2; D is perhaps TRBD1 (5 bases). The V gene lost 3 bases and the J gene lost 6 bases, with 14 bases spanning the gap. Germline CDR1 reads SGHTA; CDR2 reads FQGNSA. This CDR3 has 14 amino acids. CDR3 DNA sequence: TGTGCCAGCAGCTTCACTAGCAGGGAGGATGGCTACACCTTC. This translates into CASSFTSREDGYTF.

The V gene is TRBV7-9, the J gene TRBJ2-5; D might be TRBD1 (5 bases). This CDR3 is built from 14 residues. Germline CDR1 reads SEHNR; CDR2 reads FQNEAQ (reference sequence). Trimming removed 3 bases from V and 5 bases from J, with 13 bases in between. The CDR3 reads CASSLGSGSETQYF. As DNA, the CDR3 is TGTGCCAGCAGCTTGGGATCAGGGTCGGAGACCCAGTACTTC.

The chain has TRBV18 and TRBJ2-1, with unresolved D. The CDR3 consists of 14 residues. The V end lost 2 bases, the J end lost 0 bases, and 5 bases lay between the germline ends. The germline V gene has CDR1 KGHSH and CDR2 LQKENI. This CDR3 reads CASSPESSYNEQFF. The CDR3 bases are TGTGCCAGCTCACCAGAGAGCTCCTACAATGAGCAGTTCTTC.

V and J are TRBV7-6 and TRBJ2-2; TRBD2 matches at 9 bases. This CDR3 spans 16 amino acids. V was clipped by 5 bases and J by 8 bases; unmatched bases: 12. Germline V gives CDR1 SGHVS, CDR2 FNYEAQ. The CDR3 region has the DNA TGTGCCAGCAGCCAGAAGCGGGGGGACCCTTGGGGGGAGCTGTTTTTT. It codes for CASSQKRGDPWGELFF.

This clone was counted a single time. V gene TRBV2 combines with J gene TRBJ1-6, with D perhaps TRBD1 (5 bases). CDR3 length: 13 amino acids. Germline loops: CDR1 SNHLY, CDR2 FYNNEI. Trimming removed 9 bases from V and 7 bases from J, with 13 bases in between. The CDR3 DNA is TGTGCCAGTGGAGGGGAGTGGAATTCACCCCTCCACTTT. It specifies CASGGEWNSPLHF. The full variable domain, in which reference TRBV2 and TRBJ1-6 provide the parts outside the CDR3, is EPEVTQTPSHQVTQMGQEVILRCVPISNHLYFYWYRQILGQKVEFLVSFYNNEISEKSEIFDDQFSVERPDGSNFTLKIRSTKLEDSAMYFCASGGEWNSPLHFGNGTRLTVT.

The chain employs TRBV11-2 and TRBJ1-2, with D perhaps matching TRBD1 (5 bases). Germline lookup yields CDR1 SGHAT and CDR2 FQNNGV. With 1 base removed from V and 9 bases from J, the gap between germline ends came to 12 bases. This CDR3 contains 13 residues. The CDR3 DNA reads TGTGCCAGCAGCTTAGCCGGGACGGGGAGCTACACCTTC. Its protein product is CASSLAGTGSYTF.